This T cell receptor (beta chain) is drawn from a study of T cell responses to AZD1222 COVID-19 vaccine. The CDR3 is made up of 13 amino acids. The germline V gene encodes CDR1 SGHAT and CDR2 FQNNGV. The J segment lost 7 bases and the V segment lost 5 bases, leaving 3 bases of the junction unmatched. Produced via immunoSEQ multiplex PCR; TCRdb's table is partial and in-frame only. The data contain some 120,000 clones, around nine tenths of them seen just once; the ten biggest clones take up 7.2%. Here the sequenced sample was peripheral blood, taken on day 0 of AZD1222 vaccination. This rearrangement joins TRBV11-2 to TRBJ2-1; the match to TRBD1 covers 9 bases. The clonotype comes from an adult in good health. CDR3 DNA: TGTGCCAGCAGCATGGACAGGGGAAATGAGCAGTTCTTC. Amino acid sequence: CASSMDRGNEQFF.